The 15 T cell receptor beta chains below were found in one sample sequenced in a study of breast tumors, draining lymph nodes, adjacent tissues. From the multiplex PCR reads, TCRdb called clonotypes with MiXCR, one entry per CDR3 protein. The repertoire holds roughly 21,000 distinct CDR3 sequences, with approximately 53% as singletons. The sequenced sample consisted of breast tumor tissue. Every receptor here comes from a female donor with breast cancer. Some clones in this sample may be carry-over from other donors' samples.

The chain links TRBV19 to TRBJ2-1; 10 bases map to TRBD2. CDR3 size: 15 residues. Germline values: CDR1 LNHDA, CDR2 SQIVND (reference sequence). The trim removed 6 bases at V and 10 bases at J, leaving 12 bases unmatched. CDR3 nucleotide sequence: TGTGCCAGTAGGTTAAATCTAGCGGGAGTCCGGGAGCAGTTCTTC. Protein: CASRLNLAGVREQFF.

This clonotype was detected only a few times. This chain links TRBV6-5 with TRBJ1-2; D unresolved. Germline assignment: CDR1 MNHEY and CDR2 SVGAGI. The CDR3 totals 14 residues. V was trimmed by 5 bases and J by 7 bases, leaving 17 bases between them. CDR3 DNA sequence: TGTGCCAGCAGTGAAGTGGGCAGTTCAGCTGGCTACACCTTC. Amino acids: CASSEVGSSAGYTF.

This clonotype is medium-sized in the sample. J is TRBJ2-1 and V is TRBV2; D is uncertain. Germline V gene sequence: CDR1 SNHLY, CDR2 FYNNEI. There are 13 residues in the CDR3. Trimming removed 4 bases from V and 6 bases from J, with 10 bases in between. CDR3 DNA: TGTGCCAGCAGTGGAAGTAGAGTCAATGAGCAGTTCTTC. It encodes CASSGSRVNEQFF.

This clonotype was seen at least ten times. One base away lies a much larger clone, so this may be a sequencing read error. V is TRBV6-5 and J is TRBJ2-1; D gene uncertain. From germline, CDR1 is MNHEY and CDR2 SVGAGI. V lost 8 bases, J lost 8 bases, and 13 bases lay in between. CDR3 size: 12 residues. As DNA, the CDR3 is TGTGCCAGCTGGCGACGTCGGGATGAGCAGTTCTTC. Its translation: CASWRRRDEQFF.

In this sample, this clonotype turned up once. A read error may be the cause here, since a much bigger clone is one base away. As the CDR3 is not closed by the conserved phenylalanine or tryptophan, this likely results from a read error. The chain is built from TRBV6-5 and TRBJ1-2; 7 bases are shared with TRBD1. The CDR3 consists of 16 residues. The V gene's germline CDR1 is MNHEY and CDR2 SVGAGI. CDR3 residues: CASSHSKGGLLYGYTL. DNA for the CDR3: TGTGCCAGCAGTCACTCAAAAGGGGGCCTCCTCTATGGCTACACCCTC.

This clonotype has more than one count but fewer than ten. At one boundary the junction diverges from the germline segment, which might be a read error. The rearrangement joins TRBV20-1 to TRBJ1-4; 7 nucleotides align to TRBD1. This CDR3 contains 13 residues. Germline V gives CDR1 DFQATT, CDR2 SNEGSKA (reference sequence). CDR3 sequence (DNA): TGCAGTGCTAGGGGACAGCTGTCAGAAACACTGTTTTTT. Its translation is CSARGQLSETLFF.

This clonotype was observed once. The chain employs TRBV10-3 and TRBJ2-7; TRBD2 is a possible D gene (6 bases). The CDR3 runs to 14 residues. Trimming cost V 2 bases and J 3 bases, with 11 bases left between them. In germline, CDR1 is ENHRY, CDR2 SYGVKD. CDR3 sequence (DNA): TGTGCCATCAGTGAGCGGGAGAGTGGCTACGAGCAGTACTTC. Amino acids: CAISERESGYEQYF.

This clonotype has only one observation. The rearrangement uses TRBV20-1 and TRBJ2-2; TRBD2 matches 10 bases. The CDR3 length is 15 residues. V was clipped by 4 bases and J by 4 bases; unmatched bases: 6. CDR1 is DFQATT, CDR2 SNEGSKA, per germline (reference sequence). CDR3 in DNA: TGCAGTGCTAACTTCCTAGCGGGAGTCACCGGGGAGCTGTTTTTT. Translation gives CSANFLAGVTGELFF.

In its sample, this clonotype was seen a few times. This chain's CDR3 is CASSPDREGQPQHF. As DNA, the CDR3 is TGTGCCAGCAGTCCGGACAGGGAGGGCCAGCCCCAGCATTTT. The chain recombines TRBV2 with TRBJ1-5, with TRBD1 matching 8 bases. The CDR3 has 14 residues. Per the germline V gene, CDR1 is SNHLY and CDR2 is FYNNEI. The ends lost 5 bases at V and 7 bases at J; junction bases unmatched: 7.

The CDR3, as DNA: TGCGCCAGCGCTCCCTCCCCAGGGGGCCGGACTGAAGCTTTCTTT. Amino acid sequence: CASAPSPGGRTEAFF. The chain is built from TRBV5-1 and TRBJ1-1; TRBD1 aligns across 8 bases. Trimming at V came to 7 bases and at J to 5 bases, leaving 13 bases not matched to a gene. This CDR3 region has 15 residues. Germline V gene data show CDR1 as SGHRS and CDR2 as YFSETQ.

V is TRBV25-1 and J is TRBJ1-4, with D maybe TRBD1 (5 bases). Germline values: CDR1 MGHDK, CDR2 SYGVNS. V lost 3 bases and J 8 bases, leaving 13 bases between the germline ends. This CDR3 spans 14 amino acids. This CDR3 reads CASSDRVGGEKLFF. CDR3 in DNA: TGTGCCAGCAGTGACAGGGTGGGTGGAGAAAAACTGTTTTTT.

This clonotype was recorded only once. This sequence joins TRBV7-9 and TRBJ2-7; TRBD2 matches at 16 bases. This CDR3 comprises 17 residues. Germline V gene lookup returns CDR1 SEHNR and CDR2 FQNEAQ (reference sequence). Trimming removed 4 bases from V and 3 bases from J; junction bases left unmatched: 6. DNA for the CDR3: TGTGCCAGCAGCTACGGGACTAGCGGGAGGGCCGACTACGAGCAGTACTTC. Its protein is CASSYGTSGRADYEQYF.

This clonotype appeared many times. The chain carries TRBV12-3 or TRBV12-4 and TRBJ2-5; the match to TRBD2 covers 7 bases. J was trimmed by 7 bases and V by 4 bases; bases with no gene match: 15. The CDR3 is 16 residues long. The CDR3 loop is CASSSQAGLRFGTQYF. CDR3 bases: TGTGCCAGCAGTTCTCAAGCGGGACTCAGATTTGGGACCCAGTACTTC.

This clonotype has a count of ten or more. V is TRBV28 and J is TRBJ1-5, with D unclear. Germline lookup yields CDR1 MDHEN and CDR2 SYDVKM. This CDR3 region has 16 residues. V was clipped by 3 bases and J by 0 bases, with 12 bases between them. For the CDR3, the DNA is TGTGCCAGCAGTTTCAACAGTGGTTATAGCAATCAGCCCCAGCATTTT. Its translation is CASSFNSGYSNQPQHF. Looking up the rest from reference TRBV28 and TRBJ1-5 gives the full variable domain: DVKVTQSSRYLVKRTGEKVFLECVQDMDHENMFWYRQDPGLGLRLIYFSYDVKMKEKGDIPEGYSVSREKKERFSLILESASTNQTSMYLCASSFNSGYSNQPQHFGDGTRLSIL.

By share of the sample, this clonotype is medium-sized (0.01 to 0.1%). The chain employs TRBV10-1 and TRBJ1-2; tentative D call: TRBD1 (5 bases). The V gene's germline CDR1 is WNHNN and CDR2 SYGVQD (reference sequence). The CDR3 sequence is 13 residues long. V was cut by 10 bases and J by 1 base, with 13 bases left in between. The CDR3 loop reads CATSAGINYGYTF. As DNA, the CDR3 is TGCGCCACCTCCGCAGGGATTAACTATGGCTACACCTTC.